This entry describes one TCR beta chain. This entry is derived from a study of T cell changes during pregnancy in multiple sclerosis. CDR1 is SGHVS, CDR2 FNYEAQ, per germline. V lost 5 bases to trimming and J lost 4 bases, with 23 bases between them. The CDR3 has 17 amino acids. The method was immunoSEQ multiplex PCR; TCRdb's version includes in-frame clones alone and lacks a portion of them. The sample has over 60,000 clones, 90% to 95% seen once; the top ten hold approximately 0.71%. J is TRBJ2-5 and V is TRBV7-6; possibly TRBD2 for D (6 bases). The sequence derives from a female donor in good health, enrolled as a control in a pregnancy study. This sample comprised peripheral blood, obtained in the third trimester of pregnancy. The CDR3: CASSLEGLGNSRETQYF. The DNA for the CDR3 is TGTGCCAGCAGCCTGGAGGGGCTAGGGAATTCAAGAGAGACCCAGTACTTC.